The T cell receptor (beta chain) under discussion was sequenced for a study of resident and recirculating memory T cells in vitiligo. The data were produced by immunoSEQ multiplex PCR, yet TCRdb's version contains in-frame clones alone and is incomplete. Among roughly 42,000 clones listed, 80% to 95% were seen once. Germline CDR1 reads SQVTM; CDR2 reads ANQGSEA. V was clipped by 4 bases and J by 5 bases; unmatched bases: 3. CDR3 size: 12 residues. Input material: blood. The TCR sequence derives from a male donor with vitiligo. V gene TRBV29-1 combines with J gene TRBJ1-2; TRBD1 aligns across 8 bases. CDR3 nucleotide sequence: TGCAGCGTTGCCGGGACAGGTTATGGCTACACCTTC. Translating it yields CSVAGTGYGYTF.